This TCR beta chain was obtained from a study of cytomegalovirus exposure and HLA in healthy donors. Study context: Falling in the Caucasian-associated ancestry cluster were about four fifths of approximately 400 genotyped donors. General study results and limits: Follow-up analysis later connected one missense variant in DCLRE1C with trimming of TCR beta V- and J-genes. Productive status was seen about 90% or about 30% of the time for most TCR beta V segments in an earlier analysis.

A remark on this clone: No antigen is known for it.

A multiplex PCR was run with 60 Vbeta primers and 13 Jbeta primers. Profiled with immunoSEQ multiplex PCR; TCRdb holds only in-frame clones, not every one. In total, the table holds about 160,000 clones. Germline V lookup: CDR1 LNHDA, CDR2 SQIVND (reference sequence). V gave up 5 bases and J gave up 0 bases; unmatched junction bases: 6. The CDR3 consists of 18 residues. Input material: PBMCs. The chain is built from TRBV19 and TRBJ2-6, with 11 nucleotides matching TRBD2. The source is a woman aged 60-70 years in good health and CMV-seronegative. The CDR3 nucleotides read TGTGCCAGTAGTCCACTAGCGGGGGCGAGCTCTGGGGCCAACGTCCTGACTTTC. This translates into CASSPLAGASSGANVLTF.